The clone carrying this T cell receptor beta chain was seen ten or more times. The source of the sample is a study of regulatory T cells in long-lasting Graves disease. The time point: persistent/refractory GD, antithyroid drugs over 5 years with positive TRAb. Generation of the TCR library employed RNA extracted from PBMCs. V was pared by 3 bases and J by 11 bases, with 12 bases of the junction left unmatched. The CDR3 totals 14 residues. Germline loops: CDR1 SGHRS, CDR2 YFSETQ. Sequencing libraries for TCR beta were prepared with iRepertoire HTBI primers and Arm-PCR of CDR3 regions. TCRdb fed the multiplex PCR reads into MiXCR, producing one record per CDR3 protein. Among roughly 500,000 distinct CDR3 sequences listed, around 20% were seen once.

This rearrangement joins TRBV5-1 to TRBJ1-1, with 8 bases fitting TRBD1. This TCR came from a female donor with Graves disease. The sample here was peripheral blood mononuclear cells (PBMCs), taken when the disease was refractory, from a patient treated with antithyroid drugs. This chain's CDR3 is CASSSTAGGEYAFF. CDR3 DNA: TGCGCCAGCAGCTCCACCGCAGGGGGCGAATATGCTTTCTTT.